This T cell receptor beta chain originates from a study of metastatic and nonmetastatic thyroid tumors. Study details: Repertoire comparison spanned blood and tumor or nodule tissue of malignant and benign thyroid patients. Findings of the study overall: It was reported that TCR beta diversity was significantly higher in malignant thyroid tumors than benign nodules, in blood and tumor.

Each patient came to thyroid surgery without any prior treatment (of any kind). TCRdb re-called the PCR reads with MiXCR. There are under 55,000 clones in the sample; approximately 17% occur only once, and 3% lies in the top ten. Germline V gives CDR1 MDHEN, CDR2 SYDVKM. V lost 5 bases and J 8 bases, leaving 25 bases between the germline ends. The CDR3 consists of 17 residues. For this clone: Its antigen is unidentified.

V is TRBV28 and J is TRBJ2-1; possibly TRBD1 or TRBD2 for D (5 bases each). Specimen: blood. The clonotype was recovered from a female donor with papillary thyroid cancer or a benign thyroid nodule (not recorded which). Some clones in this sample may be carry-over from other donors' samples. CDR3 nucleotide sequence: TGTGCCAGCAGTACGTTCGCCAGGGACGGACGTACCCATGAGCAGTTCTTC. Translated, it gives CASSTFARDGRTHEQFF.